The 17 T cell receptor beta chains below come from one sample, sequenced in a study of blood T cells in healthy people across ages. Next came a second PCR, run for about 6 to 11 cycles, which used a sample-barcoded 5' primer along with a J-beta primer mix. MiXCR, run by TCRdb on the 5' RACE reads, gives a single entry per CDR3 protein. The table has some 1 million distinct CDR3 sequences, less than 50% seen once. The sequencing sample was made of blood. The receptors were sampled from a woman between 55 and 75 years old in good health.

This clonotype was counted only a few times. The genes are TRBV2 and TRBJ2-1, with 8 bases fitting TRBD2. Germline V gene data show CDR1 as SNHLY and CDR2 as FYNNEI. The CDR3 totals 14 residues. The junction had 7 bases not matched to a gene; V was cut back by 9 bases and J by 3 bases. CDR3 sequence reads: CASPGLAYYNEQFF. DNA of the CDR3: TGTGCCAGTCCAGGACTAGCTTACTACAATGAGCAGTTCTTC.

The rearrangement uses TRBV6-6 and TRBJ2-7; D might be TRBD1 (6 bases). Germline values: CDR1 MNHNY, CDR2 SVGAGI (reference sequence). Trimming stripped 5 bases from V and 4 bases from J, with 15 bases between. The CDR3 loop spans 14 amino acids. CDR3 nucleotides: TGTGCCAGCAGTAACCCCCCAGGGACATACGAGCAGTACTTC. Translation gives CASSNPPGTYEQYF.

The rearrangement joins TRBV2 to TRBJ2-7; 11 bases line up with TRBD2. The CDR3 has 15 residues. V shed 10 bases and J 2 bases; nucleotides not matched to a gene: 10. CDR1 is SNHLY and CDR2 is FYNNEI in the germline V gene. The CDR3 bases are TGTGCCATCGGGCGGGGACTAGCGGCCACCTACGAGCAGTACTTC. Translated: CAIGRGLAATYEQYF. The variable domain in full, completed from reference TRBV2 and TRBJ2-7, reads EPEVTQTPSHQVTQMGQEVILRCVPISNHLYFYWYRQILGQKVEFLVSFYNNEISEKSEIFDDQFSVERPDGSNFTLKIRSTKLEDSAMYFCAIGRGLAATYEQYFGPGTRLTVT.

The chain is built from TRBV20-1 and TRBJ2-7; D assignment may be TRBD1 or TRBD2 (5 bases each). Trimming shortened V by 3 bases and J by 1 base, and 28 bases separated the two germline ends. The germline CDR1 and CDR2 sequences are DFQATT and SNEGSKA (reference sequence). This CDR3 has 19 residues. CDR3 DNA: TGCAGTGCTAGGGAAAAACCGACCCAGGGACCAGCGTATTCCTACGAGCAGTACTTC. Translated, it gives CSAREKPTQGPAYSYEQYF.

J is TRBJ2-3 and V is TRBV6-6, with D possibly matching TRBD2 (6 bases). Germline V gene sequence: CDR1 MNHNY, CDR2 SVGAGI (reference sequence). The CDR3 sequence is 16 residues long. Trimming left V 0 bases short and J 2 bases short, with 12 bases between. CDR3 sequence (DNA): TGTGCCAGCAGTTACTCCGGGCGGGGACTCACAGATACGCAGTATTTT. Amino acid sequence: CASSYSGRGLTDTQYF.

V is TRBV20-1 and J is TRBJ2-5, with TRBD1 matching over 8 bases. V lost 5 bases, J lost 12 bases, and 26 bases stayed unmatched. CDR1 is DFQATT, CDR2 SNEGSKA, per germline (reference sequence). This CDR3 region has 17 residues. CDR3 sequence reads: CSAGTHSPGTGPLWEYF. CDR3 DNA: TGCAGTGCTGGCACACACTCCCCCGGGACAGGCCCGCTTTGGGAGTACTTC.

This clonotype has only a few counts. The chain carries TRBV20-1 and TRBJ2-3, with a possible D match to TRBD1 (6 bases). The CDR3 is made up of 14 amino acids. The germline V gene encodes CDR1 DFQATT and CDR2 SNEGSKA (reference sequence). For the CDR3, the DNA is TGCAGCACAAACCACAGGGAGAAGACAGATACGCAGTATTTT. It encodes CSTNHREKTDTQYF.

This clonotype has a handful of counts. The rearrangement joins TRBV12-3 or TRBV12-4 to TRBJ2-1; no definite D call. The CDR3 has 12 amino acids. V gave up 5 bases and J gave up 5 bases, with 7 bases separating them. The CDR3, as DNA: TGTGCCAGCAGTCTACACCACAATGAGCAGTTCTTC. Its protein is CASSLHHNEQFF.

This chain joins TRBV7-9 and TRBJ2-1; a possible D gene is TRBD1 (5 bases). This CDR3 is 13 amino acids long. Per germline, CDR1 SEHNR and CDR2 FQNEAQ (reference sequence). Trimming removed 1 base from V and 8 bases from J, with 9 bases in between. The CDR3 sequence: CASSLEGRHEQFF. DNA for the CDR3: TGTGCCAGCAGCTTAGAGGGGCGCCATGAGCAGTTCTTC.

The J gene is TRBJ2-1, the V gene TRBV7-9, with D tentatively TRBD1 or TRBD2 (7 bases each). This CDR3 has 14 residues. The germline V gene encodes CDR1 SEHNR and CDR2 FQNEAQ (reference sequence). V lost 7 bases, J lost 8 bases, and 18 bases lay in between. The CDR3 DNA reads as TGTGCCAGCACGGCAGGGGGGGGGCGGGATGAGCAGTTCTTC. Its translation is CASTAGGGRDEQFF.

This clonotype was detected only once. V is TRBV7-3 and J is TRBJ2-3; the D is unclear. With 5 bases removed from V and 3 bases from J, the gap between germline ends came to 12 bases. Germline CDR1 reads SGHTA; CDR2 reads FQGTGA. The CDR3 contains 14 residues. The CDR3 DNA reads TGTGCCAGCAGCCTCACTCCGGATACAGATACGCAGTATTTT. The encoded protein is CASSLTPDTDTQYF.

The chain carries TRBV5-1 and TRBJ1-1; maybe TRBD1 (5 bases). V was pared by 6 bases and J by 1 base, with 19 bases between. In germline, CDR1 is SGHRS, CDR2 YFSETQ. The CDR3 is 16 amino acids. The CDR3 sequence: CASMRGSLNSNTEAFF. The CDR3 bases are TGCGCCAGCATGCGGGGCAGCTTAAACTCGAACACTGAAGCTTTCTTT.

A remark on this clonotype: This could be a read error, since a much larger clone is one nucleotide away. V is TRBV5-1 and J is TRBJ2-5; D is uncertain. The J call could be wrong; TRBJ2-7 is a better fit for the DNA end. CDR3 size: 15 residues. Germline V gene sequence: CDR1 SGHRS, CDR2 YFSETQ. The CDR3 loop reads CANSLGRVGNYEQYF. In nucleotides, the CDR3 is TGCGCCAACAGCTTGGGAAGGGTAGGAAACTACGAGCAGTACTTC.

V is TRBV4-1 and J is TRBJ2-5, with TRBD2 matching 9 bases. CDR1 MGHRA and CDR2 YSYEKL come from the germline V gene. CDR3 length: 17 residues. V lost 2 bases to trimming and J lost 5 bases; unmatched junction nucleotides: 12. The CDR3 sequence: CASSQRLAGNRGETQYF. Written as DNA, the CDR3 is TGCGCCAGCAGCCAAAGGCTAGCGGGAAACCGGGGGGAGACCCAGTACTTC.

CDR3 DNA sequence: TGCAGTGCTAGCCGCGGACGGGTCGCATTGGATAACTATGGCTACACCTTC. Translating gives CSASRGRVALDNYGYTF. This chain uses TRBV20-1 with TRBJ1-2; D remains ambiguous. This CDR3 is built from 17 residues. With 3 bases removed from V and 1 base from J, the gap between germline ends came to 21 bases. Germline V gene lookup returns CDR1 DFQATT and CDR2 SNEGSKA (reference sequence).

A single count supports this clonotype. This chain links TRBV20-1 with TRBJ2-7; D may match TRBD1 or TRBD2 (6 bases each). V gave up 6 bases and J gave up 0 bases, with 18 bases separating them. Germline-derived CDR1 and CDR2 are DFQATT and SNEGSKA (reference sequence). The length of the CDR3 is 15 residues. DNA of the CDR3: TGCAGTGCAGGGAGGACCCAGGGGACCTCCTACGAGCAGTACTTC. Translated, it gives CSAGRTQGTSYEQYF.

V is TRBV9 and J is TRBJ2-3; 14 bases are shared with TRBD2. CDR1 and CDR2 from the germline V gene are SGDLS and YYNGEE. The CDR3 extends over 17 amino acids. V dropped 4 bases and J dropped 4; count of bases not matched to a gene: 8. CDR3 nucleotide sequence: TGTGCCAGCAGCCACCCAGGGACTAGCGGGAGCCCAGATACGCAGTATTTT. This encodes CASSHPGTSGSPDTQYF.